These 18 T cell receptor beta chains share one sample of origin, sequenced in a study of T cell changes during pregnancy in multiple sclerosis. The table came from immunoSEQ multiplex PCR; TCRdb's copy has only in-frame clones and leaves some out. The sample has some 56,000 clones, around 92% seen once. Sequencing used CD4+ T cells from peripheral blood mononuclear cells, obtained after pregnancy. The receptors come from a female donor with multiple sclerosis, enrolled in a pregnancy study.

The chain is built from TRBV27 and TRBJ2-7, with 8 bases identical to TRBD2. Germline V gene data show CDR1 as MNHEY and CDR2 as SMNVEV (reference sequence). V shed 6 bases and J 6 bases; nucleotides not matched to a gene: 7. The length of the CDR3 is 13 residues. This CDR3 reads CASSQGLVGEQYF. Here the CDR3 DNA reads TGTGCCAGCAGCCAGGGACTAGTGGGCGAGCAGTACTTC.

The rearrangement uses TRBV2 and TRBJ2-1; 9 bases are shared with TRBD1. The J segment lost 7 bases and the V segment lost 5 bases, leaving 3 bases of the junction unmatched. In germline, CDR1 is SNHLY, CDR2 FYNNEI. The CDR3 spans 13 residues. The CDR3 coding sequence is TGTGCCAGCAGTACGGACAGGGGAAATGAGCAGTTCTTC. Its protein is CASSTDRGNEQFF. The full variable domain, completed using reference TRBV2 and TRBJ2-1, is EPEVTQTPSHQVTQMGQEVILRCVPISNHLYFYWYRQILGQKVEFLVSFYNNEISEKSEIFDDQFSVERPDGSNFTLKIRSTKLEDSAMYFCASSTDRGNEQFFGPGTRLTVL.

The chain recombines TRBV4-3 with TRBJ2-1; 14 bases agree with TRBD2. The trim removed 4 bases at V and 4 bases at J, leaving 3 bases unmatched. The germline gives CDR1 LGHNA, CDR2 YSLEER. The CDR3 has 16 amino acids. In DNA, the CDR3 is TGCGCCAGCAGCCTCAGACTAGCGGGGGGGTACAATGAGCAGTTCTTC. Protein: CASSLRLAGGYNEQFF.

The DNA of the CDR3 is TGTGCCAGCAGTTCACGGACAGGGCAAAATCAGCCCCAGCATTTT. Translated: CASSSRTGQNQPQHF. V gene TRBV28 combines with J gene TRBJ1-5, with 8 bases fitting TRBD1. V shed 4 bases, J shed 4 bases, and the junction held 6 bases outside the gene matches. The V gene's germline CDR1 is MDHEN and CDR2 SYDVKM. There are 15 residues in the CDR3. The full variable domain, in which reference TRBV28 and TRBJ1-5 provide the parts outside the CDR3, is DVKVTQSSRYLVKRTGEKVFLECVQDMDHENMFWYRQDPGLGLRLIYFSYDVKMKEKGDIPEGYSVSREKKERFSLILESASTNQTSMYLCASSSRTGQNQPQHFGDGTRLSIL.

This sequence joins TRBV19 and TRBJ1-1, with a tentative D call TRBD1 (6 bases). The CDR3 extends over 16 amino acids. From germline, CDR1 is LNHDA and CDR2 SQIVND (reference sequence). The V and J ends lost 7 bases and 0 bases respectively, with 18 bases between them. DNA of the CDR3: TGTGCCAGTACCCTTCGGGGGGCGGGGCTGAACACTGAAGCTTTCTTT. It yields the protein CASTLRGAGLNTEAFF.

V gene TRBV7-3 combines with J gene TRBJ1-2; 10 nucleotides line up with TRBD1. V lost 5 bases to trimming and J lost 4 bases; unmatched junction nucleotides: 10. The germline V gene encodes CDR1 SGHTA and CDR2 FQGTGA. The CDR3 sequence is 16 residues long. CDR3 in DNA: TGTGCCAGCAGCCCAGGGACAGGGGCCGCCGGCTATGGCTACACCTTC. Protein product: CASSPGTGAAGYGYTF. Variable domain in full (rest from reference TRBV7-3 and TRBJ1-2): GAGVSQTPSNKVTEKGKYVELRCDPISGHTALYWYRQSLGQGPEFLIYFQGTGAADDSGLPNDRFFAVRPEGSVSTLKIQRTERGDSAVYLCASSPGTGAAGYGYTFGSGTRLTVV.

The chain uses TRBV19 and TRBJ1-4; D is perhaps TRBD1 (5 bases). This CDR3 is built from 14 residues. From germline, CDR1 is LNHDA and CDR2 SQIVND (reference sequence). Trimming removed 3 bases at V and 8 bases at J, with 13 bases between. This chain's CDR3 is CASSMGRTTEKLFF. As DNA, the CDR3 is TGTGCCAGTAGTATGGGGCGGACGACGGAAAAACTGTTTTTT.

V and J are TRBV7-9 and TRBJ1-2; tentative D call: TRBD1 (6 bases). The CDR3 is made up of 15 amino acids. Germline CDR1 SEHNR, CDR2 FQNEAQ (reference sequence). Trimming removed 2 bases from V and 1 base from J, with 11 bases in between. The CDR3 DNA reads as TGTGCCAGCAGCTTAACTGCAGGGGTTAACTATGGCTACACCTTC. Translating it yields CASSLTAGVNYGYTF. Filled out from reference TRBV7-9 and TRBJ1-2, the complete variable domain reads DTGVSQNPRHKITKRGQNVTFRCDPISEHNRLYWYRQTLGQGPEFLTYFQNEAQLEKSRLLSDRFSAERPKGSFSTLEIQRTEQGDSAMYLCASSLTAGVNYGYTFGSGTRLTVV.

The V and J genes are TRBV19 and TRBJ2-1, with 11 bases fitting TRBD1. In germline, CDR1 is LNHDA, CDR2 SQIVND (reference sequence). The CDR3 consists of 14 residues. The V gene end was trimmed by 5 bases and the J gene end by 6 bases; junction bases not matched to a gene: 3. CDR3 DNA: TGTGCCAGTAGTTGGGACAGGGGGGGCAATGAGCAGTTCTTC. As protein: CASSWDRGGNEQFF.

The chain joins TRBV10-3 to TRBJ2-6, with D possibly TRBD2 on 7 matching bases. The CDR3 is made up of 18 amino acids. Germline V gene lookup returns CDR1 ENHRY and CDR2 SYGVKD. V gave up 2 bases and J gave up 1 base, with 15 bases separating them. DNA for the CDR3: TGTGCCATCAGTGAGGTGGGGGGGGCATGGTCTGGGGCCAACGTCCTGACTTTC. As protein: CAISEVGGAWSGANVLTF.

This chain uses TRBV19 with TRBJ1-1, with 8 bases lining up with TRBD1. Losses at the gene ends were 5 bases for V and 2 bases for J; bases not matched to a gene: 1. Germline assignment: CDR1 LNHDA and CDR2 SQIVND (reference sequence). CDR3 size: 13 residues. CDR3 DNA sequence: TGTGCCAGTAGTGACAGGGGTAACACTGAAGCTTTCTTT. Protein: CASSDRGNTEAFF.

V is TRBV5-1 and J is TRBJ2-7; the D gene is possibly TRBD2 (6 bases). Germline-derived CDR1 and CDR2 are SGHRS and YFSETQ. V shed 0 bases and J shed 1 base, with 11 bases lying between them. The CDR3 loop spans 15 amino acids. CDR3 DNA: TGCGCCAGCAGCTTGGTTGGGGGGTCGTCCTACGAGCAGTACTTC. Residues: CASSLVGGSSYEQYF.

The gene calls are TRBV4-2 and TRBJ2-3; TRBD2 matches 13 bases. V gave up 4 bases and J gave up 4 bases; unmatched junction bases: 14. From germline, CDR1 is LGHNA and CDR2 YNFKEQ. CDR3 size: 19 residues. This chain's CDR3 is CASSPRTSGGQGGPDTQYF. The DNA for the CDR3 is TGTGCCAGCAGCCCCCGGACTAGCGGGGGCCAAGGGGGTCCAGATACGCAGTATTTT.

This clone was seen a single time. The V gene is TRBV7-6, the J gene TRBJ1-2; D might be TRBD1 (6 bases). The length of the CDR3 is 14 residues. V was cut by 5 bases and J by 8 bases, with 18 bases left in between. Germline assignment: CDR1 SGHVS and CDR2 FNYEAQ. For the CDR3, the DNA is TGTGCCAGCAGCCTCAGACAGGATTCGGGGGGCTACACCTTC. This translates into CASSLRQDSGGYTF. The complete variable domain, with remaining parts taken from reference TRBV7-6 and TRBJ1-2, reads GAGVSQSPRYKVTKRGQDVALRCDPISGHVSLYWYRQALGQGPEFLTYFNYEAQQDKSGLPNDRFSAERPEGSISTLTIQRTEQRDSAMYRCASSLRQDSGGYTFGSGTRLTVV.

The V call is TRBV19, the J call TRBJ1-3; D not resolved. V was trimmed by 11 bases and J by 8 bases, leaving 10 bases between them. The CDR3 has 10 residues. From germline, CDR1 is LNHDA and CDR2 SQIVND (reference sequence). CDR3 sequence reads: CAVRTDTIYF. CDR3 in DNA: TGTGCCGTCCGTACGGACACCATATATTTT.

The rearrangement uses TRBV29-1 and TRBJ2-3, with TRBD2 matching 15 bases. Trimming took 8 bases from V and 3 from J; bases not matched to a gene: 9. CDR1 SQVTM and CDR2 ANQGSEA come from the germline V gene. The CDR3 spans 16 residues. CDR3 sequence (DNA): TGCAGCATCCGGACTAGCGGGGGGGCAGGGACAGATACGCAGTATTTT. This codes for CSIRTSGGAGTDTQYF.

The count of this clone is one. This chain joins TRBV10-3 and TRBJ1-2, with D maybe TRBD1 (6 bases). Trimming took 7 bases from V and 1 from J, leaving 16 bases between them. The germline V gene encodes CDR1 ENHRY and CDR2 SYGVKD. The CDR3 covers 15 residues. The CDR3 sequence is CAITESGQRNYGYTF. The CDR3 nucleotides read TGTGCCATCACCGAGTCTGGACAGCGTAACTATGGCTACACCTTC.

The chain combines TRBV29-1 with TRBJ1-6; D not resolved. This CDR3 has 13 residues. Germline V gene sequence: CDR1 SQVTM, CDR2 ANQGSEA. The V gene lost 5 bases and the J gene lost 4 bases, with 9 bases spanning the gap. CDR3 DNA: TGCAGCGTTAAGACAAATTATAATTCACCCCTCCACTTT. Its protein is CSVKTNYNSPLHF.